The rows below give T cell receptor beta chains drawn from one sample of a study of CD8 T cells in ankylosing spondylitis. TCRdb passed the 5' RACE reads through MiXCR, listing each CDR3 protein once. The table shows some 220,000 distinct CDR3 sequences, with 8% to 9% occurring only once. Sequences were obtained from blood, either unsorted or a sorted T cell fraction (not recorded which). These receptors all stem from a female donor with ankylosing spondylitis or in good health (not recorded which). Each CDR3 is given with its conserved first and last residue. A D gene is named only where the DNA matches it firmly. Only some rows state a clone size, as once, few, many or a class for expanded clones.

size,J,D,V,DNA,CDR3
NA,TRBJ1-2,TRBD1,TRBV7-2,TGTGCCAGCAGCTCCCCCCGGGACAGGGGTCGGTATGGCTACACCTTC,CASSSPRDRGRYGYTF
many,TRBJ1-5,NA,TRBV5-8,TGTGCCAGCACCCCTGTAAGGGGCGGTCAGCCCCAGCATTTT,CASTPVRGGQPQHF
many,TRBJ2-1,NA,TRBV5-1,TGCGCCAGCAGCCCCGACCCCGGGACGGAGTACAATGAGCAGTTCTTC,CASSPDPGTEYNEQFF
many,TRBJ2-7,TRBD1,TRBV9,TGTGCCAGCAGCGTAGGGGGGACAGGGGGATACGAGCAGTACTTC,CASSVGGTGGYEQYF
NA,TRBJ2-7,TRBD1,TRBV7-9,TGTGCCAGCAGCTTCGGACAGGCCAAAACCTACGAGCAGTACTTC,CASSFGQAKTYEQYF
few,TRBJ2-1,NA,TRBV9,TGTGCCACTTCAACGTTGAGCGGTTCCTACAATGAGCAGTTCTTC,CATSTLSGSYNEQFF
many,TRBJ1-2,NA,TRBV7-9,TGTGCCAGCAGCTTAGGCAACAATAACTATGGCTACACCTTC,CASSLGNNNYGYTF
many,TRBJ2-1,NA,TRBV21-1,TGTGCCAGCAGCGACGGGACAGGGGGCTTGGGTGAGCAGTTCTTC,CASSDGTGGLGEQFF
few,TRBJ2-7,NA,TRBV7-2,TGTGCCAGCAGTCATGGTGGTCTTTCCTACGAGCAGTACTTC,CASSHGGLSYEQYF
many,TRBJ2-7,TRBD2,TRBV20-1,TGCAGTGCCCAAGCGGGAGCGGTGAACTACGAGCAGTACTTC,CSAQAGAVNYEQYF
many,TRBJ2-7,NA,TRBV27,TGTGCCAGCCGACGGGACAATTCCTACGAGCAGTACTTC,CASRRDNSYEQYF
many,TRBJ1-1,NA,TRBV20-1,TGCAGTGCTAGTCAACGGGGCTGGGACACTGAAGCTTTCTTT,CSASQRGWDTEAFF
many,TRBJ2-1,NA,TRBV20-1,TGCAGTGCTAGTTTACCTAACCGGCCCAATGAGCAGTTCTTC,CSASLPNRPNEQFF
many,TRBJ1-3,NA,TRBV4-1,TGCGCCAGCAGCCGCCCACCAACTAGGAGATTAGACACCATATATTTT,CASSRPPTRRLDTIYF
many,TRBJ2-7,TRBD2,TRBV7-9,TGTGCCAGCAGCTCCGGGGGAGGGCTGTACGAGCAGTACTTC,CASSSGGGLYEQYF
NA,TRBJ2-3,NA,TRBV18,TGTGCCAGCTCCCCCGCAGCCCCCGGCACAGATACGCAGTATTTT,CASSPAAPGTDTQYF
many,TRBJ1-1,NA,TRBV29-1,TGCAGCGTTGAAGTGAGAGGACAGAGTATCATGAACACTGAAGCTTTCTTT,CSVEVRGQSIMNTEAFF
NA,TRBJ1-2,NA,TRBV29-1,TGCAGCGTTGTCCCCCCGGGAGGCTACACCTTC,CSVVPPGGYTF
NA,TRBJ1-1,NA,TRBV19,TGTGCCAGTAGTCCCCGGTGGACTGAAGCTCTCTTT,CASSPRWTEALF
many,TRBJ1-3,NA,TRBV7-7,TGTGCTAGCAGCTTAGGACCGGGCCCTGGAAACACCATATATTTT,CASSLGPGPGNTIYF
many,TRBJ1-1,TRBD1,TRBV12-3/TRBV12-4,TGTGCCAGCAGCCCTCCGACAGGGGAGAATACTGAAGCTTTCTTT,CASSPPTGENTEAFF
many,TRBJ2-2,NA,TRBV5-1,TGCGCCAGCAGCTTGGGGGCGGCATTGCGGACCGGGGAGCTGTTTTTT,CASSLGAALRTGELFF
few,TRBJ2-7,NA,TRBV12-3/TRBV12-4,TGTGCCAGCAGCAGGGGGGACCTGACCGACTACGAGCAGTACTTC,CASSRGDLTDYEQYF
many,TRBJ2-1,NA,TRBV7-8,TGTGCCAGCGGTCCAGGGTCCGGGGGAAATGAGCAGTTCTTC,CASGPGSGGNEQFF
many,TRBJ2-1,TRBD2,TRBV6-4,TGTGCCAGCAGCCCGGGACTAGCGGCTTATAGCTCCTACAATGAGCAGTTCTTC,CASSPGLAAYSSYNEQFF
many,TRBJ2-2,NA,TRBV3-1,TGTGCCAGCAGCCGAGGAGGCCCCGGGGAGCTGTTTTTT,CASSRGGPGELFF
many,TRBJ1-5,TRBD1,TRBV4-2,TGTGCCAGCAGCCAAGGGACAGGGGATCAGCCCCAGCATTTT,CASSQGTGDQPQHF
many,TRBJ1-6,TRBD1,TRBV24-1,TGTGCCACCAGAGCGACAGGGGGCTATTCACCCCTCCACTTT,CATRATGGYSPLHF
many,TRBJ1-1,NA,TRBV28,TGTGCCACTACTAGGGTTACTGAAGCTTTCTTT,CATTRVTEAFF
many,TRBJ2-1,TRBD2,TRBV5-1,TGCGCCAGCAGCCCGCTTAAAGCGGGAGGGCCATACAATGAGCAGTTCTTC,CASSPLKAGGPYNEQFF
NA,TRBJ2-1,TRBD2,TRBV29-1,TGCAGCGTGGGACTAGATTTCCGTAATGAGCAGTTCTTC,CSVGLDFRNEQFF
many,TRBJ2-1,NA,TRBV20-1,TGCAGTGCGAGCCGGCGGGTGAGCTCCTACAATGAGCAGTTCTTC,CSASRRVSSYNEQFF